This T cell receptor (beta chain) was documented in a study of T cell repertoires in cytomegalovirus infection. Overall study: HLA-C-restricted CMV epitopes, recently identified, and well-studied HLA-B-restricted ones were used by the study. Public TCR beta signatures indicated both CMV infection and matching HLA type.

MiXCR was run by TCRdb on the reads, yielding one entry per CDR3 protein. The profile shows a few hundred thousand distinct CDR3 sequences, 20% to 25% of them singletons. Study-level results: It was HLA-C-restricted CMV-specific TCR beta clonotypes that dominated the response ex vivo.

Regarding this clonotype: Antigen specificity is unknown.

The V gene end was trimmed by 1 base and the J gene end by 7 bases; junction bases not matched to a gene: 11. Germline V gene data show CDR1 as SGHDT and CDR2 as YYEEEE. The CDR3 runs to 17 residues. The V gene is TRBV5-6, the J gene TRBJ2-2, with TRBD2 matching 9 bases. The sequences come from cultured PBMCs, collected from culture after CMV antigen stimulation. The origin of this receptor is a human donor in good health (CMV status not recorded). Some clones in this sample may be carry-over from other donors' samples. CDR3 sequence reads: CASSLYLSGSWNGELFF. In nucleotides, the CDR3 is TGTGCCAGCAGCTTGTATCTTAGCGGGAGTTGGAACGGGGAGCTGTTTTTT. Variable domain in full (rest from reference TRBV5-6 and TRBJ2-2): DAGVTQSPTHLIKTRGQQVTLRCSPKSGHDTVSWYQQALGQGPQFIFQYYEEEERQRGNFPDRFSGHQFPNYSSELNVNALLLGDSALYLCASSLYLSGSWNGELFFGEGSRLTVL.